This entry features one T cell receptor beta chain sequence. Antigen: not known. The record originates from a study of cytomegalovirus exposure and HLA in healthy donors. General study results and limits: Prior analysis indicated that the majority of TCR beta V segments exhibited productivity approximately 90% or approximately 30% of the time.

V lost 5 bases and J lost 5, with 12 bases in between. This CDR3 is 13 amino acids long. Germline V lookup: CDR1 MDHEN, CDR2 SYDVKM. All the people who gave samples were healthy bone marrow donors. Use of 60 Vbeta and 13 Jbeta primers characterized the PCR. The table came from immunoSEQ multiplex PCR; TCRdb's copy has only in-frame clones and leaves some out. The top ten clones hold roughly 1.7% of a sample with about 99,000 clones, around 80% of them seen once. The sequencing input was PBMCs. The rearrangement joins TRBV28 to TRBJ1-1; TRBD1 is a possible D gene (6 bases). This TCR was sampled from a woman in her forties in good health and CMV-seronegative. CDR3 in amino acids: CASSLIRGTEAFF. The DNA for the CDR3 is TGTGCCAGCAGTCTTATCAGGGGAACTGAAGCTTTCTTT.